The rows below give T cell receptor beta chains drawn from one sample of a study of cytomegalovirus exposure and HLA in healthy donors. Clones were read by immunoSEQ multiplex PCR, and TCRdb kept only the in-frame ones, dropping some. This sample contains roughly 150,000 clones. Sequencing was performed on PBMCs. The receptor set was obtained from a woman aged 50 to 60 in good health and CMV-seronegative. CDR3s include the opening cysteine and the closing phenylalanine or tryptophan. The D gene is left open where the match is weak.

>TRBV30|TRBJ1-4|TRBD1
CAWSRTGELEGLFF
TGTGCCTGGAGCCGGACAGGGGAATTGGAGGGACTGTTTTTT
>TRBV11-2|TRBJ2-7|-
CASSFGGPSYEQYF
TGTGCCAGCAGCTTCGGGGGGCCCTCCTACGAGCAGTACTTC
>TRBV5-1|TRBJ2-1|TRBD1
CASSLGTGGAGEQFF
TGCGCCAGCAGCTTGGGTACAGGGGGCGCCGGTGAGCAGTTCTTC
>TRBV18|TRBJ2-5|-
CASSPNRAETQYF
TGTGCCAGCTCACCAAACAGGGCGGAGACCCAGTACTTC
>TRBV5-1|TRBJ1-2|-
CASSRTSGGYGYTF
TGCGCCAGCAGCCGAACGTCCGGCGGCTATGGCTACACCTTC
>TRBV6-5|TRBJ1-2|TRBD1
CASTGGTNYGYTF
TGTGCCAGCACAGGGGGTACTAACTATGGCTACACCTTC
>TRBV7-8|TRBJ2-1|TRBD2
CASSLATSGVDNEQFF
TGTGCCAGCAGCTTGGCCACTAGCGGGGTTGACAATGAGCAGTTCTTC
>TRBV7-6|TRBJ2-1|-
CASSLVRAEQFF
TGTGCCAGCAGCTTAGTGAGGGCTGAGCAGTTCTTC
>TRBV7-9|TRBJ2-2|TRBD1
CASSLQDRGSFTGELFF
TGTGCCAGCAGCTTACAGGACAGGGGGTCGTTTACCGGGGAGCTGTTTTTT
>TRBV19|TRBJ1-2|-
CASSTGLKGNGYTF
TGTGCCAGTAGTACGGGCCTTAAGGGGAATGGCTACACCTTC
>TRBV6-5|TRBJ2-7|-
CASSSQPPELRGEYF
TGTGCCAGCAGTTCACAACCTCCAGAACTCAGAGGTGAGTACTTC
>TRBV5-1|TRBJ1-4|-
CASSFRGSTNEKLFF
TGCGCCAGCAGCTTTAGGGGATCAACTAATGAAAAACTGTTTTTT
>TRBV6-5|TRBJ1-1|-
CASSHPRGGRAFF
TGTGCCAGCAGCCACCCTCGGGGAGGGCGAGCTTTCTTT
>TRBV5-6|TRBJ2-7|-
CASSLVRRGLGEQYF
TGTGCCAGCAGCTTGGTCCGGAGGGGCTTAGGCGAGCAGTACTTC
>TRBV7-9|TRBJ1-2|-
CASRPHTGNYGYTF
TGTGCCAGCAGACCCCACACAGGGAATTATGGCTACACCTTC
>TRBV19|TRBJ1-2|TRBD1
CASSPLGTGGNPYYGYTF
TGTGCCAGTAGCCCGCTGGGGACAGGGGGCAATCCTTACTATGGCTACACCTTC